Shown below are 25 T cell receptor beta chains from a single sample sequenced in a study of T cells in Graves' hyperthyroidism and ophthalmopathy. Amplification targeted TCR beta CDR3 regions from RNA transcripts. A first-round RT-PCR of the TCR CDR3 used the HTBI primer set. Each CDR3 protein gets one entry after TCRdb re-called the multiplex PCR reads with MiXCR. The sample comprises around 560,000 distinct CDR3 sequences, over 15% of which are singletons, and around 19% rests with the top ten. The sample was blood. The origin of the receptors is a woman in her late teens or twenties with Graves' hyperthyroidism.

This chain uses TRBV29-1 with TRBJ1-1; D call uncertain. Germline CDR1 reads SQVTM; CDR2 reads ANQGSEA. V lost 7 bases and J lost 0, with 6 bases in between. The CDR3 runs to 11 residues. The CDR3 reads CSAHMNTEAFF. The DNA for the CDR3 is TGCAGCGCTCATATGAACACTGAAGCTTTCTTT.

This clonotype was counted between two and nine times. The chain combines TRBV7-6 with TRBJ1-4, with D perhaps matching TRBD1 (5 bases). Per the germline V gene, CDR1 is SGHVS and CDR2 is FNYEAQ. The CDR3 is 14 amino acids. Between the trimmed V and J ends, which lost 4 bases and 8 bases, there was a span of 14 bases. The CDR3 DNA reads TGTGCCAGCAGCTCGAGACAGTCGGGGGAAAAACTGTTTTTT. Its protein product is CASSSRQSGEKLFF. Based on the CDR3 plus reference TRBV7-6 and TRBJ1-4, the full variable domain is GAGVSQSPRYKVTKRGQDVALRCDPISGHVSLYWYRQALGQGPEFLTYFNYEAQQDKSGLPNDRFSAERPEGSISTLTIQRTEQRDSAMYRCASSSRQSGEKLFFGSGTQLSVL.

The table lists this clonotype with a few counts. One junction end disagrees with the germline gene, perhaps due to a read error. The V gene is TRBV7-2, the J gene TRBJ2-5; D call uncertain. The CDR3 has 15 residues. Germline-derived CDR1 and CDR2 are SGHTA and FQGNSA. CDR3 in DNA: TGCGCCAGCAGCCAAGATCCGTCCCTAGGGGAGACCCAGTACTTC. Its translation: CASSQDPSLGETQYF.

In its sample, this clonotype was seen a few times. The chain is built from TRBV20-1 and TRBJ1-6; D is perhaps TRBD1 (6 bases). V lost 0 bases and J 9 bases, leaving 15 bases between the germline ends. This CDR3 region has 15 residues. The germline V gene encodes CDR1 DFQATT and CDR2 SNEGSKA (reference sequence). Here the CDR3 reads CSARDRRGLGSPLHF. Here the CDR3 DNA reads TGCAGTGCTAGAGATCGCAGGGGTTTAGGTTCACCCCTCCACTTT.

This clonotype appeared a few times. This sequence joins TRBV30 and TRBJ2-7; tentatively, D is TRBD2 (6 bases). CDR1 GTSNPN and CDR2 SVGIG come from the germline V gene (reference sequence). The V gene lost 7 bases and the J gene lost 5 bases, with 15 bases spanning the gap. The CDR3 totals 12 residues. DNA of the CDR3: TGTGCCTCCGATTTAGGCGGGGACGAGCAGTACTTC. Translation gives CASDLGGDEQYF.

This clonotype was picked up many times. The chain recombines TRBV6-5 with TRBJ1-5; D is perhaps TRBD1 (6 bases). CDR3 length: 16 amino acids. Per germline, CDR1 MNHEY and CDR2 SVGAGI. Between the trimmed V and J ends, which lost 0 bases and 2 bases, there was a span of 11 bases. The CDR3 nucleotides read TGTGCCAGCAGTTACTCAGGCAGGGGTGGCAATCAGCCCCAGCATTTT. This encodes CASSYSGRGGNQPQHF.

This clonotype was picked up many times. The chain couples TRBV18 to TRBJ2-3; no clear D gene. CDR3 length: 14 amino acids. The V and J ends lost 6 bases and 0 bases respectively, with 10 bases between them. Germline V CDR1 and CDR2: KGHSH, LQKENI. DNA of the CDR3: TGTGCCAGCTCGCCAGGAAGAAGCACAGATACGCAGTATTTT. Translating it yields CASSPGRSTDTQYF.

For the CDR3, the DNA is TGTGCCACCAGCCGATTTGCGGGGGCGGTTCAAGAGACCCAGTACTTC. It translates to CATSRFAGAVQETQYF. The chain links TRBV15 to TRBJ2-5, with D perhaps TRBD2 (7 bases). The V and J ends lost 5 bases and 2 bases respectively, with 18 bases between them. The germline gives CDR1 LNHNV, CDR2 YYDKDF (reference sequence). The CDR3 is 16 amino acids. The variable domain in full, with the rest retrieved from reference TRBV15 and TRBJ2-5, is DAMVIQNPRYQVTQFGKPVTLSCSQTLNHNVMYWYQQKSSQAPKLLFHYYDKDFNNEADTPDNFQSRRPNTSFCFLDIRSPGLGDTAMYLCATSRFAGAVQETQYFGPGTRLLVL.

This sequence joins TRBV15 and TRBJ2-5, with TRBD1 matching over 9 bases. The V and J ends lost 3 bases and 6 bases, in that order; junction bases with no gene match: 11. The CDR3 runs 16 residues. CDR1 is LNHNV and CDR2 is YYDKDF in the germline V gene (reference sequence). The CDR3 coding sequence is TGTGCCACCAGCAGCCCGGGACAGGGTTTCCATAAGACCCAGTACTTC. It specifies CATSSPGQGFHKTQYF.

This clonotype was detected ten times or more. The rearrangement links TRBV28 to TRBJ1-2, with a tentative D call TRBD1 (5 bases). Trimming cost V 8 bases and J 8 bases, with 27 bases left between them. Germline lookup yields CDR1 MDHEN and CDR2 SYDVKM. CDR3 length equals 16 residues. The CDR3 bases are TGTGCCAGCGGAGCGCATGAATCATCGACAGTTTCAGGCTACACCTTC. Its translation: CASGAHESSTVSGYTF.

A note on this clonotype: Being one base from a much bigger clone, this may be a read error. V is TRBV27 and J is TRBJ2-3; D is perhaps TRBD2 (7 bases). The germline CDR1 and CDR2 sequences are MNHEY and SMNVEV (reference sequence). This CDR3 is 14 amino acids long. CDR3 sequence (DNA): TGTGCCAGCAGCCCGGAGGAGGGGGGGCATACGCGGTATTTT. It translates to CASSPEEGGHTRYF.

This chain joins TRBV29-1 and TRBJ2-3, with 8 bases that match TRBD2. CDR1 and CDR2 from the germline V gene are SQVTM and ANQGSEA. V was pared by 5 bases and J by 3 bases, with 7 bases of the junction left unmatched. The CDR3 is 14 amino acids. CDR3 nucleotide sequence: TGCAGCGTTTTTGGAGCGGGAGTTACAGATACGCAGTATTTT. Translated: CSVFGAGVTDTQYF.

As for this clonotype: The conserved phenylalanine or tryptophan is not found at the CDR3 terminus, so this likely reflects a read error. The V gene is TRBV12-3 or TRBV12-4, the J gene TRBJ1-1, with a weak D call TRBD1 (6 bases). With 10 bases removed from V and 0 bases from J, the gap between germline ends came to 12 bases. The CDR3 has 13 residues. CDR3 coding DNA: TGTGCCACCCAGACAGGCTTGAACACTGAAGCTTTCCTT. Its protein product is CATQTGLNTEAFL.

CDR3 sequence: CASSVVPGNSGGNSGETQYF. CDR3 nucleotide sequence: TGTGCCAGCAGCGTAGTCCCTGGGAACAGCGGGGGTAACTCTGGAGAGACCCAGTACTTC. The chain links TRBV9 to TRBJ2-5; 8 positions match TRBD2. CDR1 is SGDLS and CDR2 is YYNGEE in the germline V gene. CDR3 length: 20 residues. V dropped 0 bases and J dropped 4; count of bases not matched to a gene: 20.

In its sample, this clonotype was seen once. The V and J genes are TRBV6-5 and TRBJ2-7; a weak D match, TRBD2 (7 bases). The germline V gene has CDR1 MNHEY and CDR2 SVGAGI. The V end was cut by 1 base, the J end by 1 base, with 20 bases between. This CDR3 is 18 amino acids long. The chain's CDR3 is CASSYFGGLAVDSYEQYF. The CDR3 coding sequence is TGTGCCAGCAGTTACTTCGGGGGGCTAGCGGTTGATTCCTACGAGCAGTACTTC.

This clonotype was seen ten or more times. This chain uses TRBV20-1 with TRBJ2-7, with 8 bases fitting TRBD2. Germline V gene data show CDR1 as DFQATT and CDR2 as SNEGSKA (reference sequence). The junction had 11 bases not matched to a gene; V was cut back by 1 base and J by 0 bases. This CDR3 spans 17 amino acids. CDR3 residues: CSARVGLAGAFSYEQYF. The CDR3 nucleotides are TGCAGTGCTAGAGTCGGTCTAGCGGGCGCCTTCTCCTACGAGCAGTACTTC.

This clonotype was seen only a few times. V usage is TRBV13 and J usage is TRBJ2-3; 15 nucleotides line up with TRBD2. V shed 5 bases, J shed 6 bases, and the junction held 6 bases outside the gene matches. This CDR3 spans 16 amino acids. Germline loops: CDR1 PRHDT, CDR2 FYEKMQ (reference sequence). This chain's CDR3 is CASSMGLAGGGDTQYF. The CDR3 DNA is TGTGCCAGCAGCATGGGACTAGCGGGAGGTGGGGATACGCAGTATTTT.

The CDR3 here is CASKIRTGTGTYNEQFF. The DNA for the CDR3 is TGTGCCAGCAAGATACGCACCGGGACAGGGACCTACAATGAGCAGTTCTTC. The chain links TRBV6-2 or TRBV6-3 to TRBJ2-1, with 9 bases lining up with TRBD1. The germline gives CDR1 MNHEY, CDR2 SVGEGT. V gave up 7 bases and J gave up 2 bases; unmatched junction bases: 12. There are 17 residues in the CDR3.

This clonotype was observed at least ten times. The chain recombines TRBV14 with TRBJ2-3; possibly TRBD2 for D (6 bases). V was shortened by 0 bases and J by 1 base, with 11 bases between the two germline ends. The CDR3 totals 16 residues. CDR1 and CDR2 (germline): SGHDN, FVKESK. The CDR3 DNA reads TGTGCCAGCAGCCAAGATGGCGGGGCGGGCACAGATACGCAGTATTTT. Encoded protein: CASSQDGGAGTDTQYF.

The rearrangement links TRBV19 to TRBJ1-1; no clear D gene. The CDR3 sequence is 14 residues long. CDR1 is LNHDA, CDR2 SQIVND, per germline (reference sequence). V was clipped by 3 bases and J by 7 bases, with 15 bases between them. The CDR3 DNA reads TGTGCCAGTAGTATTTCCCTCCGGAGTCTTGAAGCTTTCTTT. This gives the protein CASSISLRSLEAFF.

The CDR3 sequence is CASSLADHGRHQPQHF. The CDR3 DNA follows: TGTGCCAGCAGTTTGGCGGACCACGGGAGGCATCAGCCCCAGCATTTT. The rearrangement links TRBV12-3 or TRBV12-4 to TRBJ1-5; D gene unclear. The CDR3 has 16 residues. V was cut by 3 bases and J by 5 bases, with 17 bases left in between.

V and J are TRBV2 and TRBJ2-7, with TRBD2 matching 8 bases. Germline V CDR1 and CDR2: SNHLY, FYNNEI. This CDR3 has 14 residues. With V trimmed by 1 base and J by 3 bases, 2 bases remained unmatched. The CDR3 DNA follows: TGTGCCAGCAGTGAAGAACTAGCGGACTACGAGCAGTACTTC. Translating it yields CASSEELADYEQYF.

The table lists this clonotype with a few counts. Here the CDR3 DNA reads TGCGCCAGCAGCTTGAGGGCGGGGGCCCAAGAGACCCAGTACTTC. Translation gives CASSLRAGAQETQYF. This chain joins TRBV5-1 and TRBJ2-5, with D maybe TRBD2 (7 bases). The CDR3 extends over 15 amino acids. Germline V CDR1 and CDR2: SGHRS, YFSETQ. The V and J ends lost 1 base and 1 base respectively, with 11 bases between them.

This clonotype has only a few counts. A much larger clone sits a single nucleotide away, making a read error possible. V usage is TRBV20-1 and J usage is TRBJ2-1; D possibly corresponds to TRBD2 (6 bases). The V gene's germline CDR1 is DFQATT and CDR2 SNEGSKA (reference sequence). The CDR3 is 15 residues long. The CDR3 nucleotides read TGCAGTGCTCGAGACCGGGACGGGGGCTACAATGAGCAGTTCTTC. It translates to CSARDRDGGYNEQFF.

In its sample, this clonotype was seen many times. The V and J genes are TRBV18 and TRBJ1-1, with TRBD1 as a possible D gene (6 bases). Trimming took 5 bases from V and 0 from J, leaving 16 bases between them. There are 16 residues in the CDR3. Germline loops: CDR1 KGHSH, CDR2 LQKENI. As DNA, the CDR3 is TGTGCCAGCTCAATACTTTCAGGGGAATTGAACACTGAAGCTTTCTTT. This gives the protein CASSILSGELNTEAFF.